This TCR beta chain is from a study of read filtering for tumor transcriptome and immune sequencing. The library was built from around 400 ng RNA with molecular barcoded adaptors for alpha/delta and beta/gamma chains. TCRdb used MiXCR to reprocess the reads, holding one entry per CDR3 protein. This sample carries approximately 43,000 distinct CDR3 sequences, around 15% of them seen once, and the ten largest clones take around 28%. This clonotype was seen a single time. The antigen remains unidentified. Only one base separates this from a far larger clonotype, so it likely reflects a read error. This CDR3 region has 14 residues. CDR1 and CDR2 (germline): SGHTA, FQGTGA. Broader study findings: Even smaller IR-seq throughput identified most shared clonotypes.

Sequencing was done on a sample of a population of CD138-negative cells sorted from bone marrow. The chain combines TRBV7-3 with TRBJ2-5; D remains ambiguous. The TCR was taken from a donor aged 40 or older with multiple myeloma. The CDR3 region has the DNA TGTGCCAGCAGCTTGGGCATAGCCCAAGAGACCCTGTACTTC. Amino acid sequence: CASSLGIAQETLYF.